These 9 T cell receptor beta chains came from one sample sequenced in a study of cytotoxic CD8 clonotypes in ibrutinib-treated CLL. TCRdb keeps only in-frame clones here, not all; method: immunoSEQ multiplex PCR. The profile shows under 200,000 clones, more than 65% of them singletons. The sequencing here drew on PBMCs, taken after 12 months of ibrutinib treatment. All receptors come from a human donor with chronic lymphocytic leukemia.

This chain joins TRBV18 and TRBJ2-7, with a tentative D call TRBD1 (6 bases). CDR1 and CDR2 from the germline V gene are KGHSH and LQKENI. Trimming pared 3 bases from V and 4 bases from J, leaving 13 bases between. This CDR3 is built from 14 residues. The CDR3 spells CASSPPAGEYEQYF. As DNA, the CDR3 is TGTGCCAGCTCACCTCCCGCAGGGGAGTACGAGCAGTACTTC.

The chain combines TRBV6-5 with TRBJ1-2; 10 bases agree with TRBD1. Per germline, CDR1 MNHEY and CDR2 SVGAGI. The CDR3 runs 13 residues. Trimming removed 5 bases from V and 6 bases from J; junction bases left unmatched: 3. The CDR3 DNA is TGTGCCAGCAGTCGGACAGGGGGGGATGGCTACACCTTC. The encoded protein is CASSRTGGDGYTF.

This rearrangement joins TRBV11-2 to TRBJ1-1; unclear D gene. CDR3 size: 17 residues. Germline CDR1 is SGHAT and CDR2 is FQNNGV. V was shortened by 1 base and J by 0 bases, with 15 bases between the two germline ends. The CDR3 is CASSLAPRHSMNTEAFF. DNA for the CDR3: TGTGCCAGCAGCTTAGCTCCCCGGCACAGCATGAACACTGAAGCTTTCTTT.

V usage is TRBV5-1 and J usage is TRBJ1-2; D is undetermined. The CDR3 sequence is 17 residues long. Germline CDR1 is SGHRS and CDR2 is YFSETQ. Trimming pared 4 bases from V and 0 bases from J, leaving 19 bases between. CDR3 in DNA: TGCGCCAGCAGCCTCGGGTCAGGTGCAGGAGCTAACTATGGCTACACCTTC. It yields the protein CASSLGSGAGANYGYTF.

This clone was recorded only once. This chain joins TRBV7-8 and TRBJ2-7; 7 nucleotides match TRBD1. Trimming took 5 bases from V and 6 from J; bases not matched to a gene: 13. Per the germline V gene, CDR1 is SGHVS and CDR2 is FQNEAQ. This CDR3 region has 15 residues. The CDR3 is CASSPWTGAYGEQYF. As DNA, the CDR3 is TGTGCCAGCAGCCCGTGGACAGGAGCGTATGGCGAGCAGTACTTC.

The chain uses TRBV27 and TRBJ2-1; 8 nucleotides agree with TRBD2. Germline V gene data show CDR1 as MNHEY and CDR2 as SMNVEV (reference sequence). This CDR3 is built from 15 residues. V shed 7 bases and J 0 bases; nucleotides not matched to a gene: 5. CDR3 sequence: CASTLAGSSYNEQFF. Written as DNA, the CDR3 is TGTGCCAGCACGCTAGCGGGTAGCTCCTACAATGAGCAGTTCTTC.

A few counts support this clone. CDR3 bases: TGTGCCAGTAGCCGGGACGTATTAAGCTATGGCTACACCTTC. It encodes CASSRDVLSYGYTF. The chain combines TRBV19 with TRBJ1-2, with D maybe TRBD1 (5 bases). CDR1 is LNHDA and CDR2 is SQIVND in the germline V gene (reference sequence). The CDR3 loop spans 14 amino acids. Trimming stripped 6 bases from V and 4 bases from J, with 15 bases between.

The rearrangement uses TRBV19 and TRBJ2-1; D unclear. This CDR3 region has 13 residues. Germline V gives CDR1 LNHDA, CDR2 SQIVND (reference sequence). Trimming cost V 8 bases and J 0 bases, with 8 bases left between them. CDR3 amino acids: CASSLGSYNEQFF. DNA of the CDR3: TGTGCCAGTTCCCTGGGCTCCTACAATGAGCAGTTCTTC. The full variable domain, with the rest looked up from reference TRBV19 and TRBJ2-1, is DGGITQSPKYLFRKEGQNVTLSCEQNLNHDAMYWYRQDPGQGLRLIYYSQIVNDFQKGDIAEGYSVSREKKESFPLTVTSAQKNPTAFYLCASSLGSYNEQFFGPGTRLTVL.

The chain employs TRBV28 and TRBJ2-3, with 7 bases matching TRBD1. CDR1 and CDR2 (germline): MDHEN, SYDVKM. J gave up 2 bases and V 5 bases, and 7 bases lay outside the gene matches. The CDR3 length is 15 residues. The DNA for the CDR3 is TGTGCCAGCAGTCAACAGGGGTCCCCCACAGATACGCAGTATTTT. Protein product: CASSQQGSPTDTQYF.